A single sample gave rise to the 23 T cell receptor beta chains below, sequenced in a study of blood T cells in healthy people across ages. Sample-barcoded 5' priming and a J-beta primer mix drove a second PCR of 7 to 11 cycles. TCRdb fed the 5' RACE reads into MiXCR, producing one record per CDR3 protein. The repertoire includes around 1.7 million distinct CDR3 sequences, 28% of them detected once, and roughly 8% sits in the top ten. Sequenced input: blood. These receptors all come from a woman aged 25 to 39 in good health.

The gene calls are TRBV20-1 and TRBJ1-4; tentatively, D is TRBD1 (5 bases). The CDR3 loop spans 14 amino acids. V was shortened by 5 bases and J by 9 bases, with 19 bases between the two germline ends. Germline assignment: CDR1 DFQATT and CDR2 SNEGSKA (reference sequence). DNA of the CDR3: TGCAGTGCTCCCCGCGACAGATCGGCCCAAAAACTGTTTTTT. Translation gives CSAPRDRSAQKLFF.

This clonotype came up many times. J is TRBJ2-1 and V is TRBV12-5; D not resolved. Germline lookup yields CDR1 LGHNT and CDR2 FRNRAP. The CDR3 has 15 amino acids. Trimming removed 1 base from V and 3 bases from J, with 10 bases in between. The CDR3 nucleotides are TGTGCTAGTGGTTTGGACCCTGTTATCTACAATGAGCAGTTCTTC. Its protein is CASGLDPVIYNEQFF.

This clonotype came up a few times. V is TRBV18 and J is TRBJ2-3; 9 positions match TRBD2. This CDR3 is 17 amino acids long. V lost 2 bases, J lost 0 bases, and 6 bases stayed unmatched. In germline, CDR1 is KGHSH, CDR2 LQKENI. The CDR3 here is CASSPRRLAASTDTQYF. In DNA, the CDR3 is TGTGCCAGCTCACCAAGGAGACTAGCGGCTAGCACAGATACGCAGTATTTT.

This clonotype was seen many times. This chain links TRBV28 with TRBJ2-3; a possible D gene is TRBD2 (6 bases). The CDR3 extends over 14 amino acids. Per the germline V gene, CDR1 is MDHEN and CDR2 is SYDVKM. The V end lost 5 bases, the J end lost 2 bases, and 11 bases lay between the germline ends. This chain's CDR3 is CASSPGTLTDTQYF. Here the CDR3 DNA reads TGTGCCAGCAGTCCCGGGACTCTCACAGATACGCAGTATTTT.

About this clonotype: A read error may account for a junction end that differs from germline. In DNA, the CDR3 is TGCAGTGCTACGACCGGGACAGGGGGCCTATCCGAGCAGTACTTT. This sequence encodes CSATTGTGGLSEQYF. The chain combines TRBV20-1 with TRBJ2-7, with 12 bases matching TRBD1. Germline V gene data show CDR1 as DFQATT and CDR2 as SNEGSKA (reference sequence). This CDR3 comprises 15 residues.

The chain employs TRBV7-9 and TRBJ2-2, with D possibly being TRBD2 (7 bases). Germline loops: CDR1 SEHNR, CDR2 FQNEAQ (reference sequence). V was trimmed by 5 bases and J by 3 bases, leaving 16 bases between them. This CDR3 region has 16 residues. CDR3 sequence: CASSPIQGGDTGELFF. In DNA, the CDR3 is TGTGCCAGCAGCCCAATACAGGGAGGGGACACCGGGGAGCTGTTTTTT.

The chain employs TRBV12-3 or TRBV12-4 and TRBJ2-7; D is ambiguous. V lost 5 bases and J lost 0, with 14 bases in between. The CDR3 runs to 15 residues. The DNA for the CDR3 is TGTGCCAGCAGTCAATCGGGTAAAAACTCCTACGAGCAGTACTTC. Residues: CASSQSGKNSYEQYF.

This clonotype was observed a single time. V is TRBV2 and J is TRBJ1-2; TRBD1 might be the D (6 bases). Trimming shortened V by 6 bases and J by 4 bases, and 21 bases separated the two germline ends. CDR1 is SNHLY and CDR2 is FYNNEI in the germline V gene. The CDR3 contains 16 residues. The CDR3 bases are TGTGCCAGCAGACAACAGGGTACTGGCTGGGGCTATGGCTACACCTTC. This sequence encodes CASRQQGTGWGYGYTF.

This clonotype was counted a few times. The chain couples TRBV7-3 to TRBJ2-7; TRBD2 aligns across 10 bases. The CDR3 totals 16 residues. The germline gives CDR1 SGHTA, CDR2 FQGTGA. J gave up 7 bases and V 1 base, and 10 bases lay outside the gene matches. CDR3 in amino acids: CASSLNPAGGRNEQYF. The CDR3, as DNA: TGTGCCAGCAGCTTAAATCCAGCGGGGGGGCGCAATGAGCAGTACTTC.

V and J are TRBV10-3 and TRBJ1-1; perhaps TRBD1 as D (5 bases). Trimming took 8 bases from V and 1 from J, leaving 17 bases between them. The germline gives CDR1 ENHRY, CDR2 SYGVKD. The CDR3 runs 15 residues. The CDR3 spells CAIGAGSRRNTEAFF. The CDR3 nucleotides read TGTGCCATCGGGGCCGGCTCCAGAAGGAACACTGAAGCTTTCTTT.

The V call is TRBV10-3, the J call TRBJ2-1; 7 positions match TRBD1. With 3 bases clipped from V and 8 bases from J, the junction kept 7 bases outside the gene matches. There are 14 residues in the CDR3. Germline V gene sequence: CDR1 ENHRY, CDR2 SYGVKD. Here the CDR3 DNA reads TGTGCCATCAGTGACCGGACAGGCAGGGATGAGCAGTTCTTC. Protein sequence: CAISDRTGRDEQFF.

The J gene is TRBJ2-1, the V gene TRBV9, with D perhaps matching TRBD2 (5 bases). The germline CDR1 and CDR2 sequences are SGDLS and YYNGEE. The CDR3 contains 14 residues. V lost 4 bases and J 7 bases, leaving 15 bases between the germline ends. The CDR3 protein is CASSPFSRENEQFF. The CDR3 nucleotides are TGTGCCAGCAGCCCATTCTCTAGGGAGAATGAGCAGTTCTTC.

In DNA form, the CDR3 reads TGTGCCAGCAGCCCTCAGGTTAACACCGGGGAGCTGTTTTTT. This translates into CASSPQVNTGELFF. The rearrangement joins TRBV5-6 to TRBJ2-2; no reliable D call. CDR3 length equals 14 residues. Trimming cost V 4 bases and J 2 bases, with 9 bases left between them. Germline V CDR1 and CDR2: SGHDT, YYEEEE.

This chain joins TRBV10-2 and TRBJ1-2; no reliable D call. Trimming removed 4 bases from V and 7 bases from J, with 19 bases in between. The CDR3 consists of 15 residues. CDR1 and CDR2 from the germline V gene are WSHSY and SAAADI. The CDR3 DNA reads as TGCGCCAGCAGTGTCCGAAGGGCCCCTTCTTCTGGCTACACCTTC. Amino acid sequence: CASSVRRAPSSGYTF.

The genes are TRBV7-6 and TRBJ2-7; weak D call: TRBD1 (7 bases). Germline V lookup: CDR1 SGHVS, CDR2 FNYEAQ. The ends were cut back, 7 bases at V and 6 bases at J, with 16 bases in the middle. This CDR3 is 13 amino acids long. This chain's CDR3 is CASTRQGGLEQYF. In DNA form, the CDR3 reads TGTGCCAGCACGAGGCAGGGGGGCCTCGAGCAGTACTTC.

The V call is TRBV5-6, the J call TRBJ2-5, with D tentatively TRBD2 (6 bases). V lost 3 bases and J lost 1, with 16 bases in between. This CDR3 has 16 amino acids. CDR1 is SGHDT, CDR2 YYEEEE, per germline. The CDR3 here is CASSSRGPAVQETQYF. CDR3 sequence (DNA): TGTGCCAGCAGCTCGCGGGGACCAGCGGTCCAAGAGACCCAGTACTTC.

The CDR3 sequence: CASSEWNNEQFF. Written as DNA, the CDR3 is TGCGCCAGCAGTGAGTGGAACAATGAGCAGTTCTTC. The rearrangement uses TRBV10-2 and TRBJ2-1; no clear D gene. The CDR3 is 12 amino acids. Germline loops: CDR1 WSHSY, CDR2 SAAADI. Trimming removed 1 base at V and 5 bases at J, with 3 bases between.

This clonotype was recorded a few times. The rearrangement joins TRBV7-2 to TRBJ2-7, with 9 nucleotides matching TRBD1. The V gene's germline CDR1 is SGHTA and CDR2 FQGNSA. The V gene end was trimmed by 7 bases and the J gene end by 5 bases; junction bases not matched to a gene: 12. There are 15 residues in the CDR3. CDR3 amino acids: CASNFPGTGSHEQYF. The CDR3 DNA is TGTGCCAGCAACTTCCCCGGGACAGGGTCCCACGAGCAGTACTTC. Full variable domain (rest looked up from reference TRBV7-2 and TRBJ2-7): GAGVSQSPSNKVTEKGKDVELRCDPISGHTALYWYRQSLGQGLEFLIYFQGNSAPDKSGLPSDRFSAERTGGSVSTLTIQRTQQEDSAVYLCASNFPGTGSHEQYFGPGTRLTVT.

A few counts support this clonotype. This may stem from a read error, because a much larger clone lies one nucleotide away. The chain carries TRBV29-1 and TRBJ2-7; D is possibly TRBD1 (6 bases). The germline V gene encodes CDR1 SQVTM and CDR2 ANQGSEA. The CDR3 covers 12 residues. The CDR3 here is CGVQGSTYEQYF. CDR3 nucleotide sequence: TGCGGCGTTCAGGGGTCTACCTACGAGCAGTACTTC.

The chain combines TRBV7-9 with TRBJ2-3, with 8 positions matching TRBD2. There are 14 residues in the CDR3. Germline loops: CDR1 SEHNR, CDR2 FQNEAQ (reference sequence). Trimming cost V 6 bases and J 1 base; bases outside gene matches: 3. The CDR3 DNA reads as TGTGCCAGCAGGAGAGCGGGGGGCACAGATACGCAGTATTTT. It yields the protein CASRRAGGTDTQYF. Filled out from reference TRBV7-9 and TRBJ2-3, the complete variable domain reads DTGVSQNPRHKITKRGQNVTFRCDPISEHNRLYWYRQTLGQGPEFLTYFQNEAQLEKSRLLSDRFSAERPKGSFSTLEIQRTEQGDSAMYLCASRRAGGTDTQYFGPGTRLTVL.

V gene TRBV7-9 combines with J gene TRBJ2-3; a weak D match, TRBD2 (6 bases). Germline V gives CDR1 SEHNR, CDR2 FQNEAQ (reference sequence). Deletions cut 5 bases from V and 9 bases from J, with 15 bases between. CDR3 length: 13 residues. CDR3: CASSPSGRSTQYF. Written as DNA, the CDR3 is TGTGCCAGCAGCCCGTCAGGGAGGTCCACGCAGTATTTT.

Remarks on this clonotype: It may be a read error: a sequence one base away is much more abundant. The rearrangement uses TRBV6-6 and TRBJ2-5; maybe TRBD2 (6 bases). Trimming removed 6 bases at V and 11 bases at J, with 22 bases between. The length of the CDR3 is 14 residues. The germline V gene has CDR1 MNHNY and CDR2 SVGAGI (reference sequence). The CDR3 sequence: CASSRPGLNNEQYF. The CDR3, as DNA: TGTGCCAGCAGCCGGCCGGGACTCAACAATGAGCAGTACTTC.

This chain joins TRBV2 and TRBJ1-1, with TRBD1 matching 9 bases. Trimming took 4 bases from V and 6 from J; bases not matched to a gene: 15. In germline, CDR1 is SNHLY, CDR2 FYNNEI. This CDR3 has 17 amino acids. Here the CDR3 reads CASSGLSVDRGSSEAFF. The CDR3 DNA sequence: TGTGCCAGCAGTGGACTTTCTGTCGACAGGGGGTCGTCTGAAGCTTTCTTT.